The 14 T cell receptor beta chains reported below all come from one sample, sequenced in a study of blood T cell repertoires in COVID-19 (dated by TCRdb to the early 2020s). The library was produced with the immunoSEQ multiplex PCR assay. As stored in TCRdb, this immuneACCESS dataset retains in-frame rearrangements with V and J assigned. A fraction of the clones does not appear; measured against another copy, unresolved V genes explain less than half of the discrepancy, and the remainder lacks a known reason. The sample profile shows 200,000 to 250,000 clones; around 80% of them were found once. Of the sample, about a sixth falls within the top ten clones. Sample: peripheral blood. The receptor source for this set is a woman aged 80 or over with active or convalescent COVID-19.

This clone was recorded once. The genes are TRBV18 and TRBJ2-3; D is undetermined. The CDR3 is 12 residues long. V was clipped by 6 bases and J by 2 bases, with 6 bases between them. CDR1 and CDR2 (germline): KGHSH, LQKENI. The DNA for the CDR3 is TGTGCCAGCTCTCCCTCCACAGATACGCAGTATTTT. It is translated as CASSPSTDTQYF.

The CDR3 reads CASSYPTSSGGELFF. The CDR3 nucleotides are TGTGCCAGCAGTTACCCGACTAGTTCGGGCGGGGAGCTGTTTTTT. The chain has TRBV6-2 or TRBV6-3 and TRBJ2-2; tentatively, D is TRBD2 (6 bases). Germline V gene data show CDR1 as MNHEY and CDR2 as SVGEGT. V dropped 2 bases and J dropped 7 bases, with 14 bases sitting between them. The CDR3 totals 15 residues.

The CDR3 DNA follows: TGTGCCAGCAGCTTGCGGACTAGCGGGGGGGCCTGGTCCTACAATGAGCAGTTCTTC. Translation gives CASSLRTSGGAWSYNEQFF. The chain joins TRBV5-4 to TRBJ2-1, with 15 bases lining up with TRBD2. V shed 1 base and J 1 base; nucleotides not matched to a gene: 6. The CDR3 consists of 19 residues. Germline V gene sequence: CDR1 SGHNT, CDR2 YYREEE (reference sequence).

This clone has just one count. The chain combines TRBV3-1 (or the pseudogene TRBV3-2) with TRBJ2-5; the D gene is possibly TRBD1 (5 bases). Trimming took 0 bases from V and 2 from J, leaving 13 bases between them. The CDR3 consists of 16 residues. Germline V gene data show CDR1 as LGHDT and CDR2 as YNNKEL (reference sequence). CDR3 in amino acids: CASSQDSAGRQETQYF. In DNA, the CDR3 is TGTGCCAGCAGCCAAGATTCAGCAGGGCGACAAGAGACCCAGTACTTC.

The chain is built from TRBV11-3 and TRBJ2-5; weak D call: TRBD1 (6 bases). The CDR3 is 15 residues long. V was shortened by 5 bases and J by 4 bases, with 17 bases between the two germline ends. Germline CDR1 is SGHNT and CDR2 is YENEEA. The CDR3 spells CASSPLSGAGETQYF. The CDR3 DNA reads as TGTGCCAGCAGCCCTTTGTCAGGGGCGGGAGAGACCCAGTACTTC.

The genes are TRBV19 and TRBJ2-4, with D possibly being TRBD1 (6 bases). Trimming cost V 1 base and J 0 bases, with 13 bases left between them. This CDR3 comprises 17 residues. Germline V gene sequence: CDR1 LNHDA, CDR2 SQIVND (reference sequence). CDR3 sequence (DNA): TGTGCCAGTAGTATAGTCGCAGGGGAGCTAGCCAAAAACATTCAGTACTTC. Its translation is CASSIVAGELAKNIQYF.

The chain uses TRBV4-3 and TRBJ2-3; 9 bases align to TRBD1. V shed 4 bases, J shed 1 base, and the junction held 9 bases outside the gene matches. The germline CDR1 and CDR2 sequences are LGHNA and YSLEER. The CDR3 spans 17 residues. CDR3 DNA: TGCGCCAGCAGCCTTCTAACCGGGACAGGGCGCACAGATACGCAGTATTTT. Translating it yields CASSLLTGTGRTDTQYF.

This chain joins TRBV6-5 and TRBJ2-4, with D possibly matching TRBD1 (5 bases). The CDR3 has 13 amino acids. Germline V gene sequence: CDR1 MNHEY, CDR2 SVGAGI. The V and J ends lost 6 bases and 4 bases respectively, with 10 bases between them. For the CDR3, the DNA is TGTGCCAGCAGATCAACAGGAAAAAACATTCAGTACTTC. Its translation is CASRSTGKNIQYF.

The CDR3 nucleotides read TGTGCCAGCAGTTCGGGACAGGCGAGCTCCTACGAGCAGTACTTC. It codes for CASSSGQASSYEQYF. This chain uses TRBV2 with TRBJ2-7, with 8 nucleotides matching TRBD1. V lost 5 bases and J lost 0; bases outside the gene matches: 6. Germline V gene data show CDR1 as SNHLY and CDR2 as FYNNEI. This CDR3 has 15 residues.

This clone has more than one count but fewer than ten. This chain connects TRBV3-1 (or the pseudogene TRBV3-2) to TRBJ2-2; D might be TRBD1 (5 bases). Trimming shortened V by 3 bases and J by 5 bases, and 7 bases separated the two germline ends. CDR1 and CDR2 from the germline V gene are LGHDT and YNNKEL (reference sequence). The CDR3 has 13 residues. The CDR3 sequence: CASSQQGTGELFF. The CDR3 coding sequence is TGTGCCAGCAGCCAGCAGGGTACCGGGGAGCTGTTTTTT.

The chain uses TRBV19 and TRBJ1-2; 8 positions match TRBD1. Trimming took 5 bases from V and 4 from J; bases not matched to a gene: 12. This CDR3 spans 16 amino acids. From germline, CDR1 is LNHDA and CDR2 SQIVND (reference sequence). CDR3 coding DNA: TGTGCCAGTAGTTCAGGGGGCAGCGATTTTAGCTATGGCTACACCTTC. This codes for CASSSGGSDFSYGYTF. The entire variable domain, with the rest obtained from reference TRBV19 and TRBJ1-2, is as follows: DGGITQSPKYLFRKEGQNVTLSCEQNLNHDAMYWYRQDPGQGLRLIYYSQIVNDFQKGDIAEGYSVSREKKESFPLTVTSAQKNPTAFYLCASSSGGSDFSYGYTFGSGTRLTVV.

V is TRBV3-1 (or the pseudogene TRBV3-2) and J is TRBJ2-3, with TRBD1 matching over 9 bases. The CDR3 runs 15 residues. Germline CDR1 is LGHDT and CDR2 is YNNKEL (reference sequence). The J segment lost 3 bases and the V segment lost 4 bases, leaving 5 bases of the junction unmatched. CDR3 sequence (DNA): TGTGCCAGCAGCCGAGGGACAGGGCTAACAGATACGCAGTATTTT. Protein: CASSRGTGLTDTQYF.

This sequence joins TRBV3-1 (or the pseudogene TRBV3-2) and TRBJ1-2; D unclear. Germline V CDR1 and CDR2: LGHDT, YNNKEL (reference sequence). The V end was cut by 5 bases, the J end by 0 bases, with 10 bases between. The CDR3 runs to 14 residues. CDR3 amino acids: CASSSRESNYGYTF. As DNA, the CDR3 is TGTGCCAGCAGCTCGAGAGAGTCTAACTATGGCTACACCTTC.

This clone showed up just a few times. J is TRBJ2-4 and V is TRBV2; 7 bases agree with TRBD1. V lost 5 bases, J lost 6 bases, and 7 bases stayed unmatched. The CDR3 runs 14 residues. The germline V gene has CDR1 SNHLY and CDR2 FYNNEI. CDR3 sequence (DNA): TGTGCCAGCAGTACTTTCCGGACAGGAAACATTCAGTACTTC. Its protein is CASSTFRTGNIQYF.